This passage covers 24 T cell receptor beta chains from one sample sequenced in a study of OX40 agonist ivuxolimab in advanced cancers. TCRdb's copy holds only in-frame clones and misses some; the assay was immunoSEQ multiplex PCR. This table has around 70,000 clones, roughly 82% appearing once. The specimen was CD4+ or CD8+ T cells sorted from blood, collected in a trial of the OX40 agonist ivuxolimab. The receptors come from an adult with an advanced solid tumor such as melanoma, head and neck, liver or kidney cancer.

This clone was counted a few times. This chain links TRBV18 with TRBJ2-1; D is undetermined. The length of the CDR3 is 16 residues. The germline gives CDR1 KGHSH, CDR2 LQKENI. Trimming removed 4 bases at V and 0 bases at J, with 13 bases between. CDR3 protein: CASSRTPKSSYNEQFF. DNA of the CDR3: TGTGCCAGCTCACGAACTCCGAAATCCTCCTACAATGAGCAGTTCTTC.

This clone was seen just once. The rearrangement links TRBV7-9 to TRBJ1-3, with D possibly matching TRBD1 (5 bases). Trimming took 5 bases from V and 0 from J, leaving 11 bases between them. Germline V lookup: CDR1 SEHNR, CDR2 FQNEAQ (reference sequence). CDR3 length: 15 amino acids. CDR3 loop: CASSRDFSSGNTIYF. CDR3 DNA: TGTGCCAGCAGCCGGGACTTTAGCTCTGGAAACACCATATATTTT. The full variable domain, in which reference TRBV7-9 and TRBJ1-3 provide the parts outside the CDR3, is DTGVSQNPRHKITKRGQNVTFRCDPISEHNRLYWYRQTLGQGPEFLTYFQNEAQLEKSRLLSDRFSAERPKGSFSTLEIQRTEQGDSAMYLCASSRDFSSGNTIYFGEGSWLTVV.

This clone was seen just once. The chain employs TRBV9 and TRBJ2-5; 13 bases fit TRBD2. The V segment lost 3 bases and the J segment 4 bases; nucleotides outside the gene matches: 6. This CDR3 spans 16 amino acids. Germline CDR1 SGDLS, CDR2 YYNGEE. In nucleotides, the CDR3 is TGTGCCAGCAGCGCCCTGGGACTAGCGGGGCCAGAGACCCAGTACTTC. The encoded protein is CASSALGLAGPETQYF. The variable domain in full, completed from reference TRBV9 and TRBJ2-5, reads DSGVTQTPKHLITATGQRVTLRCSPRSGDLSVYWYQQSLDQGLQFLIQYYNGEERAKGNILERFSAQQFPDLHSELNLSSLELGDSALYFCASSALGLAGPETQYFGPGTRLLVL.

CDR3 nucleotide sequence: TGCGCCAGCAGCTTGGTGGAACGGTTACCCAACGAGCAGTACTTC. Amino acid sequence: CASSLVERLPNEQYF. The chain combines TRBV5-1 with TRBJ2-7; unclear D gene. V was pared by 0 bases and J by 5 bases, with 15 bases between. The CDR3 has 15 residues. In germline, CDR1 is SGHRS, CDR2 YFSETQ.

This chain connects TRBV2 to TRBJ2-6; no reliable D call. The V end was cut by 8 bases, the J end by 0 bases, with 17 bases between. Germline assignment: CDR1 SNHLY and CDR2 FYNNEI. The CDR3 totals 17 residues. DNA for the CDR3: TGTGCCAGCTCTCCTCGGAAGGCCCACTCTGGGGCCAACGTCCTGACTTTC. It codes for CASSPRKAHSGANVLTF.

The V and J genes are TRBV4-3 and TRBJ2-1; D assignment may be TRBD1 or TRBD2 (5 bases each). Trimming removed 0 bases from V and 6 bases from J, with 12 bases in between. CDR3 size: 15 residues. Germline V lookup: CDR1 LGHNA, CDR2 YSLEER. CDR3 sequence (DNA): TGCGCCAGCAGCCAAGAGGGGGTCCGTAGCAATGAGCAGTTCTTC. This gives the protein CASSQEGVRSNEQFF.

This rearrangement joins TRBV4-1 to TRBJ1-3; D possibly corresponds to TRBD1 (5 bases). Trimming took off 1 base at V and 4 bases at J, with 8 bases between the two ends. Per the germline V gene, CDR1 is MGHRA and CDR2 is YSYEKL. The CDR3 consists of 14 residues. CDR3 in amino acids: CASSQVAGGNTIYF. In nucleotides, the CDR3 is TGCGCCAGCAGCCAAGTTGCAGGGGGAAACACCATATATTTT.

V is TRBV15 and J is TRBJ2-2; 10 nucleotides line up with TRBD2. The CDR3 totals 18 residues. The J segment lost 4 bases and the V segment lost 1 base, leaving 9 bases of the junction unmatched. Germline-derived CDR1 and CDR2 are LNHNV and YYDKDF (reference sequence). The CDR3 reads CATSRATALAGSTGELFF. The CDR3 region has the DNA TGTGCCACCAGCAGAGCCACAGCACTAGCGGGGTCCACCGGGGAGCTGTTTTTT.

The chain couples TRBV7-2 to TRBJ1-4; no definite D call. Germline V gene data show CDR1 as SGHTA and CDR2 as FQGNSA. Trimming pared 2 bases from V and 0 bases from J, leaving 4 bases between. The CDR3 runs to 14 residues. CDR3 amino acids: CASSLSATNEKLFF. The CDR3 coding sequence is TGTGCCAGCAGCTTATCTGCAACTAATGAAAAACTGTTTTTT.

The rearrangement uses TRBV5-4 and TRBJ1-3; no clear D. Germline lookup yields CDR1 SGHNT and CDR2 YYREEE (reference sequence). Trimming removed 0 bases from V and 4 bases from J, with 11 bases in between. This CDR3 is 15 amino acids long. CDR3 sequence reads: CASSLALGRGNTIYF. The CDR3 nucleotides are TGTGCCAGCAGCTTGGCTCTGGGGAGAGGAAACACCATATATTTT. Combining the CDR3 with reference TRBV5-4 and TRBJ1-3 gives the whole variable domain ETGVTQSPTHLIKTRGQQVTLRCSSQSGHNTVSWYQQALGQGPQFIFQYYREEENGRGNFPPRFSGLQFPNYSSELNVNALELDDSALYLCASSLALGRGNTIYFGEGSWLTVV.

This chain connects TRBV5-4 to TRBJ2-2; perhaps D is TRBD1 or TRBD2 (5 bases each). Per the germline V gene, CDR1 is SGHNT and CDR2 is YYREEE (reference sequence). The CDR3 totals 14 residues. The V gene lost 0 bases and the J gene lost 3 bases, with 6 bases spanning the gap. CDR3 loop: CASSLGGDTGELFF. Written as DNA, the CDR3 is TGTGCCAGCAGCTTGGGAGGGGACACCGGGGAGCTGTTTTTT. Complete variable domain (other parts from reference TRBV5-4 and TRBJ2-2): ETGVTQSPTHLIKTRGQQVTLRCSSQSGHNTVSWYQQALGQGPQFIFQYYREEENGRGNFPPRFSGLQFPNYSSELNVNALELDDSALYLCASSLGGDTGELFFGEGSRLTVL.

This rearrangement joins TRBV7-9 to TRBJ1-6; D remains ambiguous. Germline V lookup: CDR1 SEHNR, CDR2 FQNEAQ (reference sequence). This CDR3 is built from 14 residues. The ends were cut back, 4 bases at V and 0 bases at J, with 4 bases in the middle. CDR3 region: CASSSSSYNSPLHF. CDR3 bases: TGTGCCAGCAGCTCCAGCTCCTATAATTCACCCCTCCACTTT.

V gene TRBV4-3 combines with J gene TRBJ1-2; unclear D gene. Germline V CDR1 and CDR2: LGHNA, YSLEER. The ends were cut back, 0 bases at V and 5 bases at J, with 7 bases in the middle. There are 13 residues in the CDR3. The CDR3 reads CASSQDEQYGYTF. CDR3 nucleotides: TGCGCCAGCAGCCAAGATGAACAGTATGGCTACACCTTC.

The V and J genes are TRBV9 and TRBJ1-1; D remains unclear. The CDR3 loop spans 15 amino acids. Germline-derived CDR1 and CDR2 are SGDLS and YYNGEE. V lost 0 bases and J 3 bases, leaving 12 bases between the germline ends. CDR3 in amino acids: CASSVAPGLDTEAFF. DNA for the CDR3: TGTGCCAGCAGCGTAGCCCCGGGCCTGGACACTGAAGCTTTCTTT.

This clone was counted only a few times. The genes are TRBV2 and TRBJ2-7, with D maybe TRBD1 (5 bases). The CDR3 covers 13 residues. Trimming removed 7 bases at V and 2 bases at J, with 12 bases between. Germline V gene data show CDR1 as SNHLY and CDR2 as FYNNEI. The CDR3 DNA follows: TGTGCCAGCATGGGCAGGGTGACCTACGAGCAGTACTTC. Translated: CASMGRVTYEQYF.

CDR3 DNA: TGTGCCAGCAGTTTATACGGGGCCCTGAACACTGAAGCTTTCTTT. This sequence encodes CASSLYGALNTEAFF. The rearrangement joins TRBV28 to TRBJ1-1, with D perhaps TRBD1 (5 bases). The CDR3 extends over 15 amino acids. Germline lookup yields CDR1 MDHEN and CDR2 SYDVKM. With 1 base removed from V and 0 bases from J, the gap between germline ends came to 9 bases.

The CDR3 region has the DNA TGTGCCAGTGGGAGTAGGACGGAAACCTACGAGCAGTACTTC. Its protein is CASGSRTETYEQYF. The chain has TRBV19 and TRBJ2-7; D perhaps matches TRBD2 (5 bases). V dropped 8 bases and J dropped 2 bases, with 16 bases sitting between them. Germline-derived CDR1 and CDR2 are LNHDA and SQIVND (reference sequence). This CDR3 has 14 amino acids.

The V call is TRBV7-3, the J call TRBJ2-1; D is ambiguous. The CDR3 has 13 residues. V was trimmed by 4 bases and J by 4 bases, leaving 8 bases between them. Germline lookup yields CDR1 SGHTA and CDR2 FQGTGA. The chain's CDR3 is CASSSQPYNEQFF. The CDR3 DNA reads TGTGCCAGCAGCTCACAGCCATACAATGAGCAGTTCTTC.

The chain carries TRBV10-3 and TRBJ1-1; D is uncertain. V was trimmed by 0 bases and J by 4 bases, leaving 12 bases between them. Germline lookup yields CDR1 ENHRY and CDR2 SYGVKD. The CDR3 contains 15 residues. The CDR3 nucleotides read TGTGCCATCAGTGAGTCCCCAGGCGATGGCACTGAAGCTTTCTTT. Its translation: CAISESPGDGTEAFF.

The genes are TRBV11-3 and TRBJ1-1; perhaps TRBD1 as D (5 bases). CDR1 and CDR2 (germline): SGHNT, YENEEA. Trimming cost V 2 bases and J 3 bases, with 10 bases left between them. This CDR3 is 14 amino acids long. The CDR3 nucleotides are TGTGCCAGCAGCTTAAGAGGGACGGACACTGAAGCTTTCTTT. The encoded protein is CASSLRGTDTEAFF. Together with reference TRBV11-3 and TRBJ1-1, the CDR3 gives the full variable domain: EAGVVQSPRYKIIEKKQPVAFWCNPISGHNTLYWYLQNLGQGPELLIRYENEEAVDDSQLPKDRFSAERLKGVDSTLKIQPAELGDSAVYLCASSLRGTDTEAFFGQGTRLTVV.

CDR3 residues: CASSPLSSPLHF. The CDR3 DNA sequence: TGTGCCAGCAGTCCTTTATCTTCACCCCTCCACTTT. V gene TRBV6-1 combines with J gene TRBJ1-6; D uncertain. Germline V gene sequence: CDR1 MNHNS, CDR2 SASEGT. V was shortened by 5 bases and J by 9 bases, with 8 bases between the two germline ends. The CDR3 is 12 amino acids.

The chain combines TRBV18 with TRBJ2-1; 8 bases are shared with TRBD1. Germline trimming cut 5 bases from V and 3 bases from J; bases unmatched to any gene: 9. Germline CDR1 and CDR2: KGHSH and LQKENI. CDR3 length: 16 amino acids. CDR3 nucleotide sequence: TGTGCCAGCTCAGGTACTCGGACAGGGTTCTACAATGAGCAGTTCTTC. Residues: CASSGTRTGFYNEQFF.

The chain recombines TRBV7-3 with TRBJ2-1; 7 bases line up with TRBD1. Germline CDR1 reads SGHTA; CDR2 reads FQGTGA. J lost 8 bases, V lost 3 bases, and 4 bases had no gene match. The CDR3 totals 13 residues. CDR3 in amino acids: CASSFKGADEQFF. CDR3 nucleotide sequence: TGTGCCAGCAGCTTCAAGGGGGCGGATGAGCAGTTCTTC. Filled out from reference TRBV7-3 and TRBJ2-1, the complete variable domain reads GAGVSQTPSNKVTEKGKYVELRCDPISGHTALYWYRQSLGQGPEFLIYFQGTGAADDSGLPNDRFFAVRPEGSVSTLKIQRTERGDSAVYLCASSFKGADEQFFGPGTRLTVL.

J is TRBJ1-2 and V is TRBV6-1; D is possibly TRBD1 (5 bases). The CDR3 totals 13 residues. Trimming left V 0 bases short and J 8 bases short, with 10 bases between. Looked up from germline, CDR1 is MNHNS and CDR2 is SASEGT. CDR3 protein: CASSEAGGTGYTF. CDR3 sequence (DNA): TGTGCCAGCAGTGAAGCGGGGGGAACAGGCTACACCTTC.